These 26 T cell receptor beta chains were sequenced from one sample in a study of cytomegalovirus exposure and HLA in healthy donors. Primers included in the PCR were 60 Vbeta and 13 Jbeta primers. Measured with immunoSEQ multiplex PCR; TCRdb has only the in-frame clones, and not every one. The sample includes about 160,000 clones, about 80% seen only once; the top ten take around 0.97%. The source material was PBMCs. The receptors originated from a woman aged 45-65 years in good health and CMV-seropositive.

The chain links TRBV9 to TRBJ2-1; 11 bases fit TRBD2. V was clipped by 0 bases and J by 7 bases; unmatched bases: 6. The germline V gene has CDR1 SGDLS and CDR2 YYNGEE. The CDR3 runs 16 residues. The CDR3: CASSVAGTSGGNEQFF. Here the CDR3 DNA reads TGTGCCAGCAGCGTAGCCGGGACTAGCGGCGGTAATGAGCAGTTCTTC. Drawing the rest from reference TRBV9 and TRBJ2-1, the complete variable domain is DSGVTQTPKHLITATGQRVTLRCSPRSGDLSVYWYQQSLDQGLQFLIQYYNGEERAKGNILERFSAQQFPDLHSELNLSSLELGDSALYFCASSVAGTSGGNEQFFGPGTRLTVL.

This clone appeared once. This sequence joins TRBV5-6 and TRBJ2-3; D might be TRBD2 (7 bases). The CDR3 loop spans 16 amino acids. Germline V gene sequence: CDR1 SGHDT, CDR2 YYEEEE. Trimming left V 0 bases short and J 1 base short, with 12 bases between. CDR3 DNA sequence: TGTGCCAGCAGCTTGGAGGGGGGGTGGGGCACAGATACGCAGTATTTT. Translation gives CASSLEGGWGTDTQYF.

This rearrangement joins TRBV18 to TRBJ2-3, with 10 nucleotides matching TRBD1. Germline V gives CDR1 KGHSH, CDR2 LQKENI. V shed 6 bases and J 7 bases; nucleotides not matched to a gene: 10. The CDR3 runs 15 residues. The CDR3 region is CASSPPGTGVHTQYF. The DNA for the CDR3 is TGTGCCAGCTCCCCCCCCGGGACAGGGGTACATACGCAGTATTTT. Combining the CDR3 with reference TRBV18 and TRBJ2-3 gives the whole variable domain NAGVMQNPRHLVRRRGQEARLRCSPMKGHSHVYWYRQLPEEGLKFMVYLQKENIIDESGMPKERFSAEFPKEGPSILRIQQVVRGDSAAYFCASSPPGTGVHTQYFGPGTRLTVL.

CDR3 region: CASSGLAPWEQFF. DNA for the CDR3: TGTGCCAGCAGCGGACTAGCCCCATGGGAGCAGTTCTTC. The chain has TRBV2 and TRBJ2-1; 8 bases are a match to TRBD2. From germline, CDR1 is SNHLY and CDR2 FYNNEI. The CDR3 loop spans 13 amino acids. V lost 6 bases and J lost 10; bases outside the gene matches: 8. Looking up the rest from reference TRBV2 and TRBJ2-1 gives the full variable domain: EPEVTQTPSHQVTQMGQEVILRCVPISNHLYFYWYRQILGQKVEFLVSFYNNEISEKSEIFDDQFSVERPDGSNFTLKIRSTKLEDSAMYFCASSGLAPWEQFFGPGTRLTVL.

This chain joins TRBV4-1 and TRBJ2-7; TRBD2 might be the D (5 bases). V was shortened by 1 base and J by 1 base, with 11 bases between the two germline ends. The CDR3 length is 15 residues. From germline, CDR1 is MGHRA and CDR2 YSYEKL. The CDR3 nucleotides are TGCGCCAGCAGCCAAGTCGGAGGCAGGTCCTACGAGCAGTACTTC. Amino acid sequence: CASSQVGGRSYEQYF.

About this clone itself: Compared with germline, one end of the junction differs, possibly owing to a read error. The chain links TRBV20-1 to TRBJ2-7, with 9 positions matching TRBD2. Looked up from germline, CDR1 is DFQATT and CDR2 is SNEGSKA (reference sequence). The CDR3 loop spans 11 amino acids. The CDR3 region is CSARGVAGDQF. The CDR3 region has the DNA TGCAGTGCGAGAGGAGTAGCGGGGGACCAATTC.

The rearrangement joins TRBV5-4 to TRBJ1-2, with 8 nucleotides matching TRBD1. V dropped 0 bases and J dropped 5; count of bases not matched to a gene: 6. CDR1 and CDR2 from the germline V gene are SGHNT and YYREEE (reference sequence). The CDR3 sequence is 15 residues long. DNA for the CDR3: TGTGCCAGCAGCTTGGCACAGGGGGGGACATATGGCTACACCTTC. It translates to CASSLAQGGTYGYTF.

V gene TRBV11-1 combines with J gene TRBJ2-6, with D perhaps matching TRBD2 (5 bases). This CDR3 spans 15 amino acids. Trimming removed 5 bases from V and 5 bases from J, with 13 bases in between. The germline V gene has CDR1 SGHAT and CDR2 FQDESV (reference sequence). The DNA of the CDR3 is TGTGCCAGCAGCGGAGGAGACTGGCGGGCCAACGTCCTGACTTTC. Its translation: CASSGGDWRANVLTF.

The chain joins TRBV10-1 to TRBJ2-5, with D perhaps matching TRBD2 (6 bases). The CDR3 totals 15 residues. Germline values: CDR1 WNHNN, CDR2 SYGVQD (reference sequence). Trimming cost V 3 bases and J 4 bases, with 15 bases left between them. The CDR3 DNA reads as TGCGCCAGCAGTGAAGTCGCGGGGTCCGCAGAGACCCAGTACTTC. Its translation: CASSEVAGSAETQYF.

This rearrangement joins TRBV4-1 to TRBJ2-3; 8 nucleotides agree with TRBD1. Trimming at V came to 0 bases and at J to 3 bases, leaving 5 bases not matched to a gene. CDR1 is MGHRA, CDR2 YSYEKL, per germline. The CDR3 loop spans 16 amino acids. The CDR3 DNA sequence: TGCGCCAGCAGCCAAGAAGCAGGGGGCCTAACAGATACGCAGTATTTT. It specifies CASSQEAGGLTDTQYF.

The rearrangement links TRBV6-5 to TRBJ1-2, with 7 bases lining up with TRBD1. The CDR3 runs 14 residues. In germline, CDR1 is MNHEY, CDR2 SVGAGI. J was trimmed by 6 bases and V by 5 bases; bases with no gene match: 9. In nucleotides, the CDR3 is TGTGCCAGCAGTCCCCGGGAGGGGGCGAATGGCTACACCTTC. The encoded protein is CASSPREGANGYTF.

The chain combines TRBV18 with TRBJ1-5, with TRBD1 matching 9 bases. Per the germline V gene, CDR1 is KGHSH and CDR2 is LQKENI. The V gene end was trimmed by 3 bases and the J gene end by 6 bases; junction bases not matched to a gene: 6. CDR3 size: 15 residues. The chain's CDR3 is CASSPAQGAGQPQHF. CDR3 sequence (DNA): TGTGCCAGCTCACCGGCACAGGGGGCAGGTCAGCCCCAGCATTTT.

The genes are TRBV4-3 and TRBJ1-1; tentative D call: TRBD1 (6 bases). CDR3 length: 14 residues. Germline V CDR1 and CDR2: LGHNA, YSLEER. V was shortened by 2 bases and J by 2 bases, with 9 bases between the two germline ends. CDR3 loop: CASSQTTGNTEAFF. The CDR3 DNA reads as TGCGCCAGCAGCCAAACGACAGGAAACACTGAAGCTTTCTTT.

The chain combines TRBV2 with TRBJ1-4; perhaps TRBD1 as D (5 bases). The germline V gene encodes CDR1 SNHLY and CDR2 FYNNEI. There are 14 residues in the CDR3. V was pared by 4 bases and J by 7 bases, with 13 bases between. CDR3 in amino acids: CASSVRQGGEKLFF. The CDR3 nucleotides are TGTGCCAGCAGTGTTCGGCAGGGCGGTGAAAAACTGTTTTTT.

V and J are TRBV6-5 and TRBJ2-7; a weak D match, TRBD1 (6 bases). The germline CDR1 and CDR2 sequences are MNHEY and SVGAGI. CDR3 length: 15 amino acids. Between the trimmed V and J ends, which lost 0 bases and 2 bases, there was a span of 11 bases. The CDR3 DNA reads TGTGCCAGCAGTTACTCGCAGGGGCAGCCCTACGAGCAGTACTTC. Translating gives CASSYSQGQPYEQYF.

This clone was detected only a few times. This sequence joins TRBV28 and TRBJ1-1, with 10 bases identical to TRBD1. The CDR3 contains 16 residues. From germline, CDR1 is MDHEN and CDR2 SYDVKM. Trimming at V came to 6 bases and at J to 6 bases, leaving 13 bases not matched to a gene. CDR3 in amino acids: CASSRGTGATRAEAFF. In DNA, the CDR3 is TGTGCCAGCAGCCGAGGGACAGGGGCAACGAGGGCTGAAGCTTTCTTT.

This sequence joins TRBV28 and TRBJ1-1; tentative D call: TRBD1 (6 bases). This CDR3 comprises 12 residues. Germline V lookup: CDR1 MDHEN, CDR2 SYDVKM. Between the trimmed V and J ends, which lost 5 bases and 7 bases, there was a span of 11 bases. CDR3 region: CASSSGGIEAFF. CDR3 DNA sequence: TGTGCCAGCAGTAGTGGGGGCATTGAAGCTTTCTTT.

V gene TRBV28 combines with J gene TRBJ2-1; possibly TRBD1 for D (6 bases). From germline, CDR1 is MDHEN and CDR2 SYDVKM. The V end lost 3 bases, the J end lost 4 bases, and 13 bases lay between the germline ends. The CDR3 extends over 15 amino acids. The CDR3 reads CASSLQGPYYNEQFF. For the CDR3, the DNA is TGTGCCAGCAGTTTGCAGGGGCCCTATTACAATGAGCAGTTCTTC.

This chain uses TRBV2 with TRBJ2-2, with TRBD2 identical over 9 bases. Germline CDR1 SNHLY, CDR2 FYNNEI. With 7 bases clipped from V and 6 bases from J, the junction kept 6 bases outside the gene matches. This CDR3 comprises 14 residues. The CDR3: CASNLAGFSGELFF. Written as DNA, the CDR3 is TGTGCCAGCAATCTAGCGGGGTTCTCCGGGGAGCTGTTTTTT. Drawing the rest from reference TRBV2 and TRBJ2-2, the complete variable domain is EPEVTQTPSHQVTQMGQEVILRCVPISNHLYFYWYRQILGQKVEFLVSFYNNEISEKSEIFDDQFSVERPDGSNFTLKIRSTKLEDSAMYFCASNLAGFSGELFFGEGSRLTVL.

The V gene is TRBV7-3, the J gene TRBJ2-5; TRBD2 aligns across 11 bases. V was clipped by 3 bases and J by 3 bases; unmatched bases: 3. Germline V gene sequence: CDR1 SGHTA, CDR2 FQGTGA. The CDR3 loop spans 15 amino acids. In DNA form, the CDR3 reads TGTGCCAGCAGCTTTAGCGGGAGGGCCGAAGAGACCCAGTACTTC. Protein sequence: CASSFSGRAEETQYF.

The V gene is TRBV15, the J gene TRBJ2-7, with D perhaps matching TRBD2 (5 bases). This CDR3 region has 14 residues. Trimming removed 1 base at V and 0 bases at J, with 7 bases between. The germline V gene has CDR1 LNHNV and CDR2 YYDKDF (reference sequence). The CDR3 loop reads CATSRARDSYEQYF. The CDR3 region has the DNA TGTGCCACCAGCAGAGCCCGGGACTCCTACGAGCAGTACTTC.

J is TRBJ1-1 and V is TRBV28, with D perhaps TRBD1 (6 bases). The ends were cut back, 5 bases at V and 5 bases at J, with 18 bases in the middle. Germline CDR1 is MDHEN and CDR2 is SYDVKM. There are 15 residues in the CDR3. The CDR3 nucleotides read TGTGCCAGCAGTATACAAACAGGGTGGGGAACTGAAGCTTTCTTT. Protein: CASSIQTGWGTEAFF.

J is TRBJ1-2 and V is TRBV4-1; 8 bases agree with TRBD1. This CDR3 is built from 15 residues. Germline V gives CDR1 MGHRA, CDR2 YSYEKL. V shed 4 bases, J shed 5 bases, and the junction held 9 bases outside the gene matches. The CDR3 DNA sequence: TGCGCCAGCAGCCCGTGGCAGGGGGCCGATTATGGCTACACCTTC. This translates into CASSPWQGADYGYTF.

About this clone itself: The sample has other DNA sequences that encode this CDR3 too. V and J are TRBV18 and TRBJ2-5, with D maybe TRBD1 (6 bases). The CDR3 extends over 13 amino acids. V was clipped by 3 bases and J by 4 bases, with 9 bases between them. The germline V gene encodes CDR1 KGHSH and CDR2 LQKENI. The CDR3 here is CASSPGAGETQYF. CDR3 in DNA: TGTGCCAGCTCACCGGGGGCGGGAGAGACCCAGTACTTC.

This rearrangement joins TRBV2 to TRBJ2-5, with TRBD2 matching over 11 bases. CDR1 SNHLY and CDR2 FYNNEI come from the germline V gene. V was clipped by 4 bases and J by 2 bases; unmatched bases: 6. This CDR3 has 16 amino acids. Here the CDR3 DNA reads TGTGCCAGCAGTGCCCAACGGACTAGCGGGCAAGAGACCCAGTACTTC. Its protein product is CASSAQRTSGQETQYF.

V usage is TRBV7-2 and J usage is TRBJ2-3, with D unclear. The ends were cut back, 3 bases at V and 0 bases at J, with 7 bases in the middle. In germline, CDR1 is SGHTA, CDR2 FQGNSA. CDR3 length: 14 amino acids. The CDR3 DNA is TGTGCCAGCAGCTTCGGGTTCAGCACAGATACGCAGTATTTT. Translating it yields CASSFGFSTDTQYF.